The entry below gives a single T cell receptor beta chain sequence along with its context. These data come from a study of CD8+ T cells in alopecia areata. Starting from PBMCs, sorting isolated CD4+ and CD8+ T cells. Isolated RNA was reverse transcribed into cDNA used as the sequencing template. Produced via immunoSEQ multiplex PCR; TCRdb's table is partial and in-frame only. Counted here are around 210,000 clones, roughly three fifths occurring once; the ten biggest clones make up 4.5% to 6%. The germline V and J ends were trimmed by 5 bases and 1 base, with 8 bases remaining between them. Germline V gene lookup returns CDR1 SGHAT and CDR2 FQNNGV. This CDR3 contains 13 residues.

Sequencing was performed on CD8+ T cells sorted from blood. This chain connects TRBV11-2 to TRBJ1-1, with D unresolved. This TCR derives from a human donor in good health. CDR3 sequence (DNA): TGTGCCAGCAGCCCCTGGGGGAACACTGAAGCTTTCTTT. This codes for CASSPWGNTEAFF. Combining the CDR3 with reference TRBV11-2 and TRBJ1-1 gives the whole variable domain EAGVAQSPRYKIIEKRQSVAFWCNPISGHATLYWYQQILGQGPKLLIQFQNNGVVDDSQLPKDRFSAERLKGVDSTLKIQPAKLEDSAVYLCASSPWGNTEAFFGQGTRLTVV.